These T cell receptor beta chains were read from a single sample in a study of OX40 agonist ivuxolimab in advanced cancers. Sequencing was performed with immunoSEQ multiplex PCR; in TCRdb, only in-frame clones are kept and a portion is missing. This repertoire shows some 70,000 clones, around nine tenths found once; its top ten account for roughly 2%. Here the sequenced sample was CD4+ or CD8+ T cells sorted from blood, taken in a trial of the OX40 agonist ivuxolimab. All receptors come from an adult with an advanced solid tumor such as melanoma, head and neck, liver or kidney cancer. Each CDR3 is given with its conserved first and last residue. D genes are given only for firm matches. Size is stated for part of the rows, as once, few or many counts, or as a class when the clone is expanded.

v_gene,d_gene,abundance,j_gene,len,CDR3nt,CDR3aa
TRBV25-1,.,.,TRBJ2-3,13,TGTGCCAGCAGTGAACCAGGGGCAGATACGCAGTATTTT,CASSEPGADTQYF
TRBV28,.,once,TRBJ2-3,19,TGTGCCAGCACAGCAGTTTATCTCCCCCCCTCCGCGGCCACAGATACGCAGTATTTT,CASTAVYLPPSAATDTQYF
TRBV2,.,many,TRBJ1-1,12,TGTGCCAGCAGTGGGCTAATCCCTGAAGCTTTCTTT,CASSGLIPEAFF
TRBV29-1,.,.,TRBJ2-1,14,TGCAGCGTTGAACCCATGAGCTCCTACAATGAGCAGTTCTTC,CSVEPMSSYNEQFF
TRBV29-1,.,.,TRBJ2-5,15,TGCAGCGTCACATCCTTAAGACAGTACATTCAGACCCAGTACTTC,CSVTSLRQYIQTQYF
TRBV9,TRBD2,.,TRBJ2-7,13,TGTGCCAGCAGCCCCGGGGGGAGGGTCGAGCAGTACTTC,CASSPGGRVEQYF
TRBV6-5,.,.,TRBJ2-5,14,TGTGCCAGCAGTCCCTGGACAGTAAGAGAGACCCAGTACTTC,CASSPWTVRETQYF
TRBV7-2,.,.,TRBJ2-5,15,TGTGCCAGCAGCCGATCCCCTGGACAGCAAGAGACCCAGTACTTC,CASSRSPGQQETQYF
TRBV4-3,.,few,TRBJ2-7,13,TGCGCCAGCAGCGCAGGGGGGGCCTACGAGCAGTACTTC,CASSAGGAYEQYF
TRBV5-6,.,.,TRBJ1-6,15,TGTGCCAGCAGCTCCCCTTGGACAAGTAATTCACCCCTCCACTTT,CASSSPWTSNSPLHF
TRBV6-5,.,.,TRBJ2-7,14,TGTGCCAGCAGTAAACCAGGGAAAAGGGACGAGCAGTACTTC,CASSKPGKRDEQYF
TRBV27,.,.,TRBJ2-1,13,TGTGCCAGCAGTTTGATGCCCCTCAATGAGCAGTTCTTC,CASSLMPLNEQFF
TRBV14,TRBD2,.,TRBJ2-3,17,TGTGCCAGCAGCCACCTCACGGGGCGGGGGGGCCTAAATACGCAGTATTTT,CASSHLTGRGGLNTQYF
TRBV2,TRBD1,.,TRBJ2-5,13,TGTGCCAGCAATTACAGGGGAGAAGAGACCCAGTACTTC,CASNYRGEETQYF
TRBV7-2,TRBD1,.,TRBJ1-1,12,TGTGCCAGCAGCCGGGGACAGGGGGAAGCTTTCTTT,CASSRGQGEAFF
TRBV11-2,TRBD1,.,TRBJ2-1,13,TGTGCCAGCAGCCCCGGGACAGTCAATGAGCAGTTCTTC,CASSPGTVNEQFF
TRBV30,.,.,TRBJ1-5,14,TGTGCCTGGAGTGTACGCAGGAAAAATCAGCCCCAGCATTTT,CAWSVRRKNQPQHF
TRBV28,.,.,TRBJ1-5,16,TGTGCCAGCAGTGGGTTGTCAGGGAGAGAGAATCAGCCCCAGCATTTT,CASSGLSGRENQPQHF
TRBV6-1,.,.,TRBJ2-1,16,TGTGCCAGCAGGGAAGGGGCAGGAGGGTCCTACAATGAGCAGTTCTTC,CASREGAGGSYNEQFF
TRBV27,.,few,TRBJ1-1,16,TGTGCCAGCAGCCGCTCGAATCGAGGGAGCCACACTGAAGCTTTCTTT,CASSRSNRGSHTEAFF
TRBV28,TRBD2,.,TRBJ2-3,18,TGTGCCAGCAGGCGCCGGACTAGCGGTCTAATAAGCACAGATACGCAGTATTTT,CASRRRTSGLISTDTQYF
TRBV5-8,.,few,TRBJ1-2,14,TGTGCCAGCAGCGGCCGTGGGGCTAACTATGGCTACACCTTC,CASSGRGANYGYTF
TRBV6-6,.,once,TRBJ2-2,16,TGTGCCAGCAGTCCCCTAATTAGTACGAACACCGGGGAGCTGTTTTTT,CASSPLISTNTGELFF
TRBV28,TRBD1,.,TRBJ2-7,15,TGTGCCAGCAGTCAAACAGGGGCTTACTCCTACGAGCAGTACTTC,CASSQTGAYSYEQYF
TRBV11-2,TRBD1,.,TRBJ1-1,16,TGTGCCAGCAGCTTAGATGGTCGGGACAGGGGCACTGAAGCTTTCTTT,CASSLDGRDRGTEAFF
TRBV29-1,.,.,TRBJ2-2,13,TGCGTCGGAGGGGACAGTCGCACCGGGGAGCTGTTTTTT,CVGGDSRTGELFF
TRBV4-1,TRBD2,.,TRBJ2-1,17,TGCGCCAGCAGCCCTCAAGGGGGGACTAGACCCTACAATGAGCAGTTCTTC,CASSPQGGTRPYNEQFF
TRBV5-5,TRBD1,.,TRBJ1-5,12,TGTGCCAGCGGACAGGGGAACCAGCCCCAGCATTTT,CASGQGNQPQHF
TRBV28,.,.,TRBJ1-2,12,TGTGCCAGCAGCCCGGGTTACTATGGCTACACCTTC,CASSPGYYGYTF
TRBV27,TRBD1,.,TRBJ1-1,14,TGTGCCAGCAGTTTCCTTGACAGGGGCACTGAAGCTTTCTTT,CASSFLDRGTEAFF
TRBV18,TRBD1,few,TRBJ2-7,15,TGTGCCAGCTCACCACCAGGACAGGGGGCCTACGAGCAGTACTTC,CASSPPGQGAYEQYF
TRBV4-3,.,.,TRBJ1-3,15,TGCGCCAGCAGCCAGAGGCGCTCCTCTGGAAACACCATATATTTT,CASSQRRSSGNTIYF
TRBV25-1,TRBD1,.,TRBJ1-1,15,TGTGCCAGCAGTGACTCAGGGGGGACGAACACTGAAGCTTTCTTT,CASSDSGGTNTEAFF
TRBV30,.,.,TRBJ1-1,15,TGTGCCTGGAGTGTACGGGGGGCGGGGAACACTGAAGCTTTCTTT,CAWSVRGAGNTEAFF
TRBV5-1,.,.,TRBJ2-1,13,TGCGCCAGCAGCTTCGCGGGCGGCGATGAGCAGTTCTTC,CASSFAGGDEQFF
TRBV19,TRBD1,.,TRBJ1-1,13,TGTGCCAGTACCCGGGACAGGCTGTCTGAAGCTTTCTTT,CASTRDRLSEAFF
TRBV19,TRBD1,.,TRBJ1-2,14,TGTGCCAGTAGTAAAGGGACAGTGAACTATGGCTACACCTTC,CASSKGTVNYGYTF
TRBV5-6,TRBD1,.,TRBJ1-6,18,TGTGCCAGCAGTTCTGGGGTGGACAGGAGCTCCTATAATTCACCCCTCCACTTT,CASSSGVDRSSYNSPLHF
TRBV18,.,.,TRBJ1-5,16,TGTGCCAGCTCACCCAGCGGGGCGAGGACTAATCAGCCCCAGCATTTT,CASSPSGARTNQPQHF
TRBV20-1,.,.,TRBJ2-1,11,TGCAGTGCCCCTAGGAACAATGAGCAGTTCTTC,CSAPRNNEQFF
TRBV5-6,TRBD1,.,TRBJ2-5,15,TGTGCCAGCAGCCTGGGACAGGGTTTTAAAGAGACCCAGTACTTC,CASSLGQGFKETQYF
TRBV27,TRBD1,.,TRBJ2-3,15,TGTGCCAGCAGAGACAGGGGGGCCCGCACAGATACGCAGTATTTT,CASRDRGARTDTQYF
TRBV2,.,.,TRBJ2-1,15,TGTGCCAGCAGTGAAAACCCGGGGCTGCACAATGAGCAGTTCTTC,CASSENPGLHNEQFF
TRBV14,.,few,TRBJ1-6,15,TGTGCCAGCAGCCCTGCACAGGGAGGACATTCACCCCTCCACTTT,CASSPAQGGHSPLHF
TRBV29-1,.,.,TRBJ2-5,13,TGCAGCGTTGAGAGTTCAGGGTTAAAGACCCAGTACTTC,CSVESSGLKTQYF
TRBV6-1,.,.,TRBJ1-4,14,TGTGCCAGTTCGCCCGGAGCAACTAATGAAAAACTGTTTTTT,CASSPGATNEKLFF
TRBV19,.,.,TRBJ2-7,14,TGTGCCAGTAGTCCTGGGACACTTCCCTACGAGCAGTACTTC,CASSPGTLPYEQYF
TRBV9,TRBD1,.,TRBJ1-6,16,TGTGCCAGCAGCGAGGGACAGGGGGGAGTAGGGTCACCCCTCCACTTT,CASSEGQGGVGSPLHF
TRBV18,.,.,TRBJ2-7,14,TGTGCCAGCTCTATGGACAGTAACTCCTACGAGCAGTACTTC,CASSMDSNSYEQYF
TRBV6-1,.,once,TRBJ2-7,13,TGTGCCAGCACATCCACAGGGTTCTACGAGCAGTACTTC,CASTSTGFYEQYF
TRBV9,.,.,TRBJ2-3,16,TGTGCCAGCAGCCCAGGGGTAGGTCCCTTTCAAGATACGCAGTATTTT,CASSPGVGPFQDTQYF
TRBV7-6,TRBD2,.,TRBJ2-7,16,TGTGCCAGCAGCTTAGGCGGGGGGGTCCAAACCTACGAGCAGTACTTC,CASSLGGGVQTYEQYF
TRBV28,.,.,TRBJ2-5,15,TGTGCCAGCAGTCCCCGGGGGATGAGACAAGAGACCCAGTACTTC,CASSPRGMRQETQYF